This is a list of T cell receptor beta chains from one sample in a study of cytomegalovirus exposure and HLA in healthy donors. Generated by immunoSEQ multiplex PCR, the TCRdb table keeps only in-frame clones and is missing some. This sample has some 150,000 clones; around four fifths occur once, and the top ten carry approximately 12%. Sample: PBMCs. These receptors were collected from a middle-aged man in good health and CMV-seropositive. CDR3s include the opening cysteine and the closing phenylalanine or tryptophan. The order of the fields is D gene, J gene, V gene, clone size, CDR3 protein, CDR3 DNA. D genes are given only for firm matches. Size tells how often a clone was seen (once, few, many) or the class of an expanded clone, and some rows leave it out.

TRBD1 TRBJ1-1 TRBV2 . CASSPLRTGNTEAFF TGTGCCAGCAGCCCCCTCCGGACAGGGAACACTGAAGCTTTCTTT
. TRBJ2-2 TRBV14 . CASSQDTVGTGELFF TGTGCCAGCAGCCAAGACACCGTCGGCACCGGGGAGCTGTTTTTT
TRBD2 TRBJ2-3 TRBV7-2 . CASSLAGLSTDTQYF TGTGCCAGCAGTTTAGCGGGGCTTAGCACAGATACGCAGTATTTT
. TRBJ1-2 TRBV11-2 . CASSLIPRRGSGGYTF TGTGCCAGCAGCTTAATCCCCAGACGGGGGTCGGGAGGCTACACCTTC
TRBD2 TRBJ2-7 TRBV6-1 . CASSDLIPGGLDEQYF TGTGCCAGCAGTGATCTGATTCCGGGAGGTCTCGACGAGCAGTACTTC
TRBD2 TRBJ2-1 TRBV7-9 once CASSFPLTSGRRNEQFF TGTGCCAGCAGCTTCCCCCTGACTAGCGGGAGGAGGAATGAGCAGTTCTTC
TRBD2 TRBJ2-5 TRBV28 once CASRTSTNQYF TGTGCCAGCAGGACTAGCACGAACCAGTACTTC
. TRBJ1-2 TRBV5-4 . CASSDILEIVTF TGTGCCAGCAGCGACATCTTGGAAATAGTCACCTTC
TRBD2 TRBJ2-7 TRBV4-3 . CASSPGLGPAYEQYF TGCGCCAGCAGCCCGGGACTAGGACCCGCCTACGAGCAGTACTTC
. TRBJ2-7 TRBV9 . CASSVAEGSYEQYF TGTGCCAGCAGCGTAGCGGAGGGGTCATACGAGCAGTACTTC
TRBD1 TRBJ1-5 TRBV5-5 once CASSRSASTGNNQPQHF TGTGCCAGCAGCCGATCGGCCTCGACAGGGAACAATCAGCCCCAGCATTTT
TRBD2 TRBJ2-7 TRBV5-8 . CASSLIGSGSSYEQYF TGTGCCAGCAGCTTAATCGGTAGCGGGAGCTCCTACGAGCAGTACTTC
. TRBJ1-1 TRBV5-5 few CASSLGLYEAFF TGTGCCAGCAGCTTGGGACTCTACGAAGCTTTCTTT
. TRBJ2-7 TRBV5-4 . CASSQDPGSSYEQYF TGTGCCAGCAGCCAAGATCCGGGGAGCTCCTACGAGCAGTACTTC
. TRBJ2-7 TRBV2 . CASRAGTDYEQYF TGTGCCAGCAGGGCCGGGACTGACTACGAGCAGTACTTC
. TRBJ2-2 TRBV10-3 . CATSGMRNTGELFF TGTGCCACATCGGGGATGAGGAACACCGGGGAGCTGTTTTTT
. TRBJ1-5 TRBV19 few CASSPGGQPQHF TGTGCCAGTAGTCCGGGAGGCCAGCCCCAGCATTTT
TRBD1 TRBJ1-2 TRBV30 . CAWSVGTGVVGYTF TGTGCCTGGAGTGTAGGGACAGGGGTGGTAGGCTACACCTTC
TRBD1 TRBJ1-4 TRBV2 once CASRGTGGSNEKLFF TGTGCCAGCAGGGGAACAGGGGGTTCTAATGAAAAACTGTTTTTT
TRBD1 TRBJ1-1 TRBV28 . CASSPPGTGFIGAFF TGTGCCAGCAGTCCCCCCGGGACAGGGTTTATTGGGGCTTTCTTT
. TRBJ1-5 TRBV28 . CASEDRNSNQPQHF TGTGCCAGCGAGGACAGAAATAGCAATCAGCCCCAGCATTTT
. TRBJ2-3 TRBV6-5 . CASRIAVARDTQYF TGTGCCAGCAGGATAGCGGTAGCTAGAGATACGCAGTATTTT
TRBD1 TRBJ1-2 TRBV19 . CASSTPGTGDYGYTF TGTGCCAGTAGTACGCCCGGGACAGGGGACTATGGCTACACCTTC
. TRBJ2-7 TRBV16 . CASSRYDRGSYEQYF TGTGCCAGCAGCCGTTATGACCGCGGATCCTACGAGCAGTACTTC
TRBD1 TRBJ1-2 TRBV28 once CAIVTGGSGFGGYTF TGTGCCATAGTTACAGGGGGCTCTGGGTTTGGTGGCTACACCTTC
. TRBJ2-2 TRBV4-2 . CASKGVGNTGELFF TGTGCCAGCAAAGGGGTAGGGAACACCGGGGAGCTGTTTTTT
. TRBJ2-2 TRBV5-6 . CASSPGGYTGELFF TGTGCCAGCAGCCCTGGCGGCTACACCGGGGAGCTGTTTTTT
. TRBJ1-1 TRBV6-1 . CASRREMNTEAFF TGTGCCAGCAGACGGGAGATGAACACTGAAGCTTTCTTT
. TRBJ2-2 TRBV5-6 . CASSLVGMDGGLFF TGTGCCAGCAGCTTGGTGGGAATGGACGGAGGGCTGTTTTTT